One sample yielded the 19 T cell receptor beta chains listed below, sequenced in a study of cytomegalovirus exposure and HLA in healthy donors. The PCR used 60 Vbeta and 13 Jbeta primers. The protocol was immunoSEQ multiplex PCR, while the TCRdb copy is restricted to in-frame clones and leaves out a portion. In the table there are roughly 140,000 clones, approximately 80% of which are singletons. The specimen was PBMCs. Receptors originate from a male donor in good health and CMV-seronegative.

The chain carries TRBV7-2 and TRBJ2-1; 11 bases agree with TRBD2. The CDR3 has 16 amino acids. Trimming removed 0 bases from V and 9 bases from J; junction bases left unmatched: 7. Germline CDR1 reads SGHTA; CDR2 reads FQGNSA. The CDR3 reads CASSLAISGGAIEQFF. Here the CDR3 DNA reads TGTGCCAGCAGCTTAGCGATTAGCGGGGGGGCGATTGAGCAGTTCTTC.

The chain uses TRBV28 and TRBJ1-2; perhaps TRBD1 as D (5 bases). The CDR3 length is 14 residues. The V end lost 8 bases, the J end lost 4 bases, and 17 bases lay between the germline ends. Germline V gives CDR1 MDHEN, CDR2 SYDVKM. CDR3 protein: CASCPGGRSYGYTF. The CDR3, as DNA: TGTGCCAGCTGTCCTGGGGGGAGGAGCTATGGCTACACCTTC.

This clone was counted only a few times. The rearrangement links TRBV10-3 to TRBJ2-2; D ambiguous. V lost 3 bases and J 0 bases, leaving 5 bases between the germline ends. The CDR3 loop spans 14 amino acids. Looked up from germline, CDR1 is ENHRY and CDR2 is SYGVKD. This CDR3 is CAISDVANTGELFF. CDR3 coding DNA: TGTGCCATCAGTGACGTCGCGAACACCGGGGAGCTGTTTTTT.

The V and J genes are TRBV6-6 and TRBJ1-1; D call uncertain. The V end was cut by 6 bases, the J end by 8 bases, with 25 bases between. The CDR3 has 16 amino acids. CDR1 is MNHNY, CDR2 SVGAGI, per germline (reference sequence). The CDR3 DNA sequence: TGTGCCAGCAGCCACTTCCCACCTGTCCCCGAGGGAGAAGCTTTCTTT. Its protein product is CASSHFPPVPEGEAFF.

The rearrangement uses TRBV27 and TRBJ1-2; TRBD1 matches 9 bases. CDR1 is MNHEY and CDR2 is SMNVEV in the germline V gene (reference sequence). The CDR3 length is 16 residues. The J segment lost 5 bases and the V segment lost 5 bases, leaving 12 bases of the junction unmatched. In DNA form, the CDR3 reads TGTGCCAGCAGTCCTATCCCGGGACAGGGAGGTTATGGCTACACCTTC. Translation gives CASSPIPGQGGYGYTF.

This clone was found a few times. J is TRBJ1-6 and V is TRBV5-6, with TRBD1 matching 9 bases. This CDR3 region has 15 residues. The V segment lost 2 bases and the J segment 5 bases; nucleotides outside the gene matches: 2. Germline V gives CDR1 SGHDT, CDR2 YYEEEE. CDR3 sequence reads: CASSFRDRDNSPLHF. The CDR3 bases are TGTGCCAGCAGCTTTCGGGACAGGGATAATTCACCCCTCCACTTT.

The CDR3 DNA is TGTGCCAGCAGCCCCGTTGGGAGGGGTCTCGACGAGCAGTACTTC. As protein: CASSPVGRGLDEQYF. The chain is built from TRBV5-4 and TRBJ2-5; 7 bases agree with TRBD2. The better agreement between TRBJ2-7 and the DNA end casts doubt on the J call. CDR1 SGHNT and CDR2 YYREEE come from the germline V gene (reference sequence). CDR3 length: 15 residues.

The chain has TRBV7-6 and TRBJ2-7, with 14 bases that match TRBD2. Germline trimming cut 4 bases from V and 4 bases from J; bases unmatched to any gene: 6. CDR1 is SGHVS, CDR2 FNYEAQ, per germline. This CDR3 is 16 amino acids long. Here the CDR3 reads CASSSGLAGAEYEQYF. The CDR3 DNA reads TGTGCCAGCAGCTCGGGACTAGCGGGGGCTGAATACGAGCAGTACTTC.

The chain is built from TRBV4-2 and TRBJ2-5; TRBD2 aligns across 7 bases. This CDR3 contains 16 residues. V lost 1 base and J lost 4; bases outside the gene matches: 9. Germline V gives CDR1 LGHNA, CDR2 YNFKEQ. The CDR3 DNA sequence: TGTGCCAGCAGCCAAGGTCTTGGGACTACCTTAGAGACCCAGTACTTC. Protein sequence: CASSQGLGTTLETQYF.

This rearrangement joins TRBV29-1 to TRBJ1-1; the D gene is possibly TRBD1 (5 bases). CDR3 length equals 13 residues. The ends were cut back, 5 bases at V and 3 bases at J, with 13 bases in the middle. CDR1 and CDR2 from the germline V gene are SQVTM and ANQGSEA. CDR3 bases: TGCAGCGTTAGGCGGGACGCGGACACTGAAGCTTTCTTT. Translating gives CSVRRDADTEAFF.

The table lists this clone with a count of one. This chain uses TRBV5-6 with TRBJ1-4; D might be TRBD1 (5 bases). This CDR3 spans 16 amino acids. Germline lookup yields CDR1 SGHDT and CDR2 YYEEEE. The V end was cut by 2 bases, the J end by 0 bases, with 11 bases between. CDR3 DNA sequence: TGTGCCAGCAGCTTTTTGGACATCCCAACTAATGAAAAACTGTTTTTT. This sequence encodes CASSFLDIPTNEKLFF.

The chain links TRBV19 to TRBJ1-1; 8 bases align to TRBD1. The CDR3 is 16 amino acids. J lost 1 base, V lost 2 bases, and 6 bases had no gene match. Germline CDR1 LNHDA, CDR2 SQIVND (reference sequence). The CDR3 coding sequence is TGTGCCAGTAGTATACCGTGGACAGGGTCGAACACTGAAGCTTTCTTT. The encoded protein is CASSIPWTGSNTEAFF.

The CDR3 DNA sequence: TGCGCCAGCAGTGAGTCATCAGGATCGCCCAATGAGCAGTTCTTC. Its translation: CASSESSGSPNEQFF. The chain carries TRBV10-2 and TRBJ2-1, with D hard to call. The CDR3 loop spans 15 amino acids. Trimming removed 0 bases at V and 6 bases at J, with 12 bases between. Germline V CDR1 and CDR2: WSHSY, SAAADI.

This chain uses TRBV21-1 with TRBJ1-3. TRBV21-1 is deemed a pseudogene. The CDR3 loop spans 16 amino acids. The CDR3 region has the DNA TGTGCCAGCAGCCGTCCAGGAGGAAGAACTGGAAACACCATATATTTT. It codes for CASSRPGGRTGNTIYF.

The V gene is TRBV7-3, the J gene TRBJ1-2; 10 bases are a match to TRBD1. The CDR3 is 13 amino acids. V was clipped by 5 bases and J by 8 bases; unmatched bases: 5. Germline lookup yields CDR1 SGHTA and CDR2 FQGTGA. The CDR3 sequence is CASSPGQGNGYTF. DNA for the CDR3: TGTGCCAGCAGCCCGGGACAGGGGAACGGCTACACCTTC.

The CDR3 loop reads CASAGDVTEAFF. As DNA, the CDR3 is TGTGCCTCGGCAGGGGACGTCACTGAAGCTTTCTTT. The chain joins TRBV27 to TRBJ1-1, with D perhaps TRBD1 (6 bases). Germline V gene sequence: CDR1 MNHEY, CDR2 SMNVEV (reference sequence). The CDR3 runs 12 residues. V gave up 11 bases and J gave up 4 bases, with 14 bases separating them.

This chain uses TRBV9 with TRBJ2-1; 9 bases line up with TRBD1. The CDR3 loop spans 16 amino acids. Germline CDR1 SGDLS, CDR2 YYNGEE. V dropped 2 bases and J dropped 6; count of bases not matched to a gene: 9. The CDR3 DNA follows: TGTGCCAGCAGCGTCTCCGGGACAGGGTTCAGCAATGAGCAGTTCTTC. Its protein is CASSVSGTGFSNEQFF.

This chain joins TRBV6-6 and TRBJ2-1, with a tentative D call TRBD2 (5 bases). In germline, CDR1 is MNHNY, CDR2 SVGAGI (reference sequence). The length of the CDR3 is 16 residues. Trimming shortened V by 5 bases and J by 5 bases, and 19 bases separated the two germline ends. The CDR3 loop reads CASSVHVGLTNNEQFF. DNA for the CDR3: TGTGCCAGCAGTGTACACGTTGGACTCACCAACAATGAGCAGTTCTTC.

With regard to this clone: At the DNA level, this CDR3 is encoded by other sequences in the same sample as well. The genes are TRBV5-1 and TRBJ2-7; D might be TRBD1 (6 bases). Germline CDR1 and CDR2: SGHRS and YFSETQ. CDR3 size: 16 residues. Trimming stripped 8 bases from V and 5 bases from J, with 26 bases between. CDR3 sequence: CASSPAGTLEVNEQYF. As DNA, the CDR3 is TGCGCCAGTTCTCCTGCCGGGACACTGGAGGTCAACGAGCAGTACTTC.